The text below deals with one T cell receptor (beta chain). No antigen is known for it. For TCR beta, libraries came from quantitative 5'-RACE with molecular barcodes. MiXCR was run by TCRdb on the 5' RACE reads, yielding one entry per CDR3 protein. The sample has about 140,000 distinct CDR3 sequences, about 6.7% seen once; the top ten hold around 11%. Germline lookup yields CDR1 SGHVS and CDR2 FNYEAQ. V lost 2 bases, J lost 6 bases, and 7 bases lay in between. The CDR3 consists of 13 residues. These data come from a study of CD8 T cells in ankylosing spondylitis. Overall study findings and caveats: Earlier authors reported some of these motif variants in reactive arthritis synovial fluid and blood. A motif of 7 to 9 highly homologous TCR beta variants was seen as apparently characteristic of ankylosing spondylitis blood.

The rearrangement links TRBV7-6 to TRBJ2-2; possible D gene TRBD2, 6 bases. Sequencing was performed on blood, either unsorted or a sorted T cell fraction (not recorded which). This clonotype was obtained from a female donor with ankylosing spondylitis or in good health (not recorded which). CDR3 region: CASSLSGAGELFF. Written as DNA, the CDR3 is TGTGCCAGCAGCTTATCGGGAGCCGGGGAGCTGTTTTTT.